These 21 T cell receptor beta chains were sequenced from one sample in a study of CD8 T cells in ankylosing spondylitis. TCRdb ran MiXCR on the 5' RACE reads and lists one entry per CDR3 protein. Of about 250,000 distinct CDR3 sequences listed, 10% to 13% are singletons. Source material: blood, either unsorted or a sorted T cell fraction (not recorded which). The receptors derive from a male donor with ankylosing spondylitis or in good health (not recorded which).

This clonotype showed up many times. The V gene is TRBV25-1, the J gene TRBJ1-1; D not resolved. Deletions cut 1 base from V and 7 bases from J, with 19 bases between. CDR3 length equals 16 residues. CDR1 and CDR2 (germline): MGHDK, SYGVNS. CDR3 DNA sequence: TGTGCCAGCAGTGAATCTGGAAAGGCCGCCGGTGGTGAAGCTTTCTTT. This sequence encodes CASSESGKAAGGEAFF.

Many counts were recorded for this clonotype. This chain uses TRBV6-1 with TRBJ2-3; 12 bases match TRBD2. V dropped 4 bases and J dropped 2; count of bases not matched to a gene: 10. The CDR3 length is 18 residues. CDR1 is MNHNS, CDR2 SASEGT, per germline. As DNA, the CDR3 is TGTGCCAGCAGTGCGCCTCGACTAGCGGGGGCTTACACAGATACGCAGTATTTT. Its translation is CASSAPRLAGAYTDTQYF.

This chain connects TRBV10-2 to TRBJ2-1; no clear D. Trimming stripped 7 bases from V and 5 bases from J, with 15 bases between. This CDR3 contains 14 residues. From germline, CDR1 is WSHSY and CDR2 SAAADI. CDR3 residues: CASIGSLLNNEQFF. In DNA form, the CDR3 reads TGCGCCAGCATAGGGTCTCTACTTAACAATGAGCAGTTCTTC.

This clonotype has at least ten counts. V gene TRBV20-1 combines with J gene TRBJ1-2; D gene unclear. This CDR3 is built from 14 residues. The V and J ends lost 0 bases and 6 bases respectively, with 14 bases between them. Germline V CDR1 and CDR2: DFQATT, SNEGSKA (reference sequence). The CDR3 sequence is CSARDTTVKDGYTF. As DNA, the CDR3 is TGCAGTGCTAGAGACACGACGGTTAAGGATGGCTACACCTTC.

As concerns this clonotype: Being one base from a much bigger clone, this may be a read error. V is TRBV9 and J is TRBJ1-2; D unresolved. The CDR3 runs to 13 residues. The germline V and J ends were trimmed by 5 bases and 8 bases, with 16 bases remaining between them. CDR1 is SGDLS, CDR2 YYNGEE, per germline. The CDR3 spells CASRFYSTQGYTF. CDR3 DNA sequence: TGTGCCAGCAGGTTCTACTCTACCCAGGGCTACACCTTC.

This clonotype has at least ten counts. The genes are TRBV25-1 and TRBJ2-3, with 12 bases lining up with TRBD2. Germline values: CDR1 MGHDK, CDR2 SYGVNS. The CDR3 is 15 residues long. V lost 10 bases and J lost 2; bases outside the gene matches: 7. This CDR3 is CATYGLAGPTDTQYF. DNA of the CDR3: TGTGCCACCTACGGACTAGCGGGGCCCACAGATACGCAGTATTTT.

This clonotype has at least ten counts. CDR3 sequence reads: CASSEGQGAGQPQHF. The CDR3 DNA reads as TGTGCCAGCAGTGAGGGACAGGGGGCAGGTCAGCCCCAGCATTTT. This chain joins TRBV25-1 and TRBJ1-5; 12 bases map to TRBD1. J gave up 6 bases and V 3 bases, and 3 bases lay outside the gene matches. CDR1 is MGHDK, CDR2 SYGVNS, per germline. This CDR3 spans 15 amino acids.

The sample holds a few counts of this clonotype. V usage is TRBV15 and J usage is TRBJ2-5; 8 nucleotides match TRBD2. From germline, CDR1 is LNHNV and CDR2 YYDKDF (reference sequence). The CDR3 consists of 15 residues. Germline trimming cut 0 bases from V and 3 bases from J; bases unmatched to any gene: 3. In DNA form, the CDR3 reads TGTGCCACCAGCAGAGAAGGGACTAGGAAAGAGACCCAGTACTTC. Its protein is CATSREGTRKETQYF.

In its sample, this clonotype was seen many times. DNA of the CDR3: TGTGCCAGCAGTTCCGGGGGTCGAGATACGCAGTATTTT. This encodes CASSSGGRDTQYF. The chain couples TRBV12-3 or TRBV12-4 to TRBJ2-3, with a tentative D call TRBD2 (6 bases). Trimming left V 4 bases short and J 5 bases short, with 10 bases between. The CDR3 spans 13 residues.

The V call is TRBV20-1, the J call TRBJ2-1; D might be TRBD2 (5 bases). The CDR3 loop spans 13 amino acids. Germline CDR1 DFQATT, CDR2 SNEGSKA (reference sequence). Trimming shortened V by 3 bases and J by 6 bases, and 12 bases separated the two germline ends. The CDR3 DNA reads as TGCAGTGCTAGTTTGCGGGCCGGCAATGAGCAGTTCTTC. This encodes CSASLRAGNEQFF.

This clonotype has a handful of counts. The V gene is TRBV11-2, the J gene TRBJ2-7; D possibly corresponds to TRBD1 (6 bases). V lost 7 bases to trimming and J lost 2 bases, with 15 bases between them. Germline assignment: CDR1 SGHAT and CDR2 FQNNGV. The CDR3 consists of 14 residues. The DNA for the CDR3 is TGTGCCAGCACCAGGGGTCATGCACCCTACGAGCAGTACTTC. This encodes CASTRGHAPYEQYF. The full variable domain, rest sourced from reference TRBV11-2 and TRBJ2-7, is EAGVAQSPRYKIIEKRQSVAFWCNPISGHATLYWYQQILGQGPKLLIQFQNNGVVDDSQLPKDRFSAERLKGVDSTLKIQPAKLEDSAVYLCASTRGHAPYEQYFGPGTRLTVT.

This clonotype was detected many times. The chain carries TRBV4-2 and TRBJ2-7, with TRBD2 matching over 11 bases. Per germline, CDR1 LGHNA and CDR2 YNFKEQ. V shed 0 bases, J shed 6 bases, and the junction held 4 bases outside the gene matches. This CDR3 is built from 15 residues. CDR3 in amino acids: CASSQDRLAGSEQYF. CDR3 nucleotides: TGTGCCAGCAGCCAAGATAGACTAGCGGGAAGCGAGCAGTACTTC.

This clonotype was recorded at least ten times. The J gene is TRBJ2-3, the V gene TRBV7-8, with 9 bases matching TRBD2. CDR3 length equals 18 residues. Germline CDR1 SGHVS, CDR2 FQNEAQ. The trim removed 6 bases at V and 0 bases at J, leaving 13 bases unmatched. The CDR3 loop is CASRETPGLAPSTDTQYF. The CDR3 region has the DNA TGTGCCAGCAGGGAGACCCCCGGACTAGCGCCTAGCACAGATACGCAGTATTTT.

This clonotype has just a few counts. J is TRBJ2-1 and V is TRBV7-7; TRBD2 is a possible D gene (5 bases). Germline V gene sequence: CDR1 SSHAT, CDR2 FNYEAQ (reference sequence). The CDR3 contains 16 residues. The germline V and J ends were trimmed by 5 bases and 10 bases, with 24 bases remaining between them. The CDR3 coding sequence is TGTGCCAGCAGCGCGGGCGAGGCTAGCTGGCGAGGGGAGCAGTTCTTC. It yields the protein CASSAGEASWRGEQFF.

Of note for this clonotype: At one boundary the junction diverges from the germline segment, which might be a read error. The gene calls are TRBV6-6 and TRBJ1-2, with TRBD1 matching over 9 bases. This CDR3 region has 15 residues. The germline V gene encodes CDR1 MNHNY and CDR2 SVGAGI (reference sequence). CDR3 DNA sequence: TGTGTCAGCAGTTACCAACCGGGACAGGGCTATGGCTACACCTTC. It yields the protein CVSSYQPGQGYGYTF.

This clonotype was observed many times. CDR3 region: CAWYRGRNTEAFF. In nucleotides, the CDR3 is TGTGCCTGGTACAGGGGGAGGAACACTGAAGCTTTCTTT. The V and J genes are TRBV30 and TRBJ1-1, with TRBD1 matching 8 bases. The CDR3 has 13 amino acids. V gave up 5 bases and J gave up 1 base; unmatched junction bases: 3. Germline CDR1 GTSNPN, CDR2 SVGIG (reference sequence).

Only a few counts were recorded for this clonotype. CDR3 sequence (DNA): TGTGCCTGGAGCTATTTACAGGGTTCCGACGAGCAGTACTTC. The encoded protein is CAWSYLQGSDEQYF. The chain carries TRBV30 and TRBJ2-7, with D possibly matching TRBD1 (6 bases). CDR1 and CDR2 (germline): GTSNPN, SVGIG (reference sequence). Trimming took 3 bases from V and 5 from J, leaving 17 bases between them. CDR3 length: 14 amino acids.

This clonotype appeared many times. The V and J genes are TRBV7-9 and TRBJ1-1; D is unclear. The germline V gene encodes CDR1 SEHNR and CDR2 FQNEAQ (reference sequence). V lost 2 bases and J 4 bases, leaving 17 bases between the germline ends. The CDR3 has 16 residues. The CDR3 loop is CASSLRLLPWGTEAFF. The DNA of the CDR3 is TGTGCCAGCAGCTTACGACTGCTTCCTTGGGGCACTGAAGCTTTCTTT.

This clonotype has ten or more counts. V usage is TRBV10-3 and J usage is TRBJ1-5, with D possibly being TRBD1 (5 bases). CDR1 is ENHRY and CDR2 is SYGVKD in the germline V gene. The V end lost 2 bases, the J end lost 7 bases, and 12 bases lay between the germline ends. The CDR3 runs to 14 residues. This CDR3 reads CAISEMGTGQPQHF. CDR3 DNA: TGTGCCATCAGTGAGATGGGGACCGGGCAGCCCCAGCATTTT.

This clonotype has just a few counts. This chain uses TRBV30 with TRBJ2-1; 9 nucleotides match TRBD2. V gave up 3 bases and J gave up 4 bases; unmatched junction bases: 19. CDR3 length: 19 amino acids. CDR1 is GTSNPN and CDR2 is SVGIG in the germline V gene (reference sequence). CDR3 DNA: TGTGCCTGGAGCCGGGGGTCCGCCGGGACTAGCAGGGATTACAATGAGCAGTTCTTC. It codes for CAWSRGSAGTSRDYNEQFF. Supplemented by reference TRBV30 and TRBJ2-1, the full variable domain reads SQTIHQWPATLVQPVGSPLSLECTVEGTSNPNLYWYRQAAGRGLQLLFYSVGIGQISSEVPQNLSASRPQDRQFILSSKKLLLSDSGFYLCAWSRGSAGTSRDYNEQFFGPGTRLTVL.

A note on this clonotype: A much larger clone differs from this one at a single base, so this may be a read error. The CDR3 protein is CASSLWGAWGDTQYF. Written as DNA, the CDR3 is TGTGCCAGCAGCTTATGGGGAGCGTGGGGAGATACCCAGTACTTC. V is TRBV7-9 and J is TRBJ2-5; a possible D gene is TRBD2 (5 bases). The V end was cut by 2 bases, the J end by 8 bases, with 18 bases between. CDR3 length equals 15 residues. Germline lookup yields CDR1 SEHNR and CDR2 FQNEAQ (reference sequence). Supplemented by reference TRBV7-9 and TRBJ2-5, the full variable domain reads DTGVSQNPRHKITKRGQNVTFRCDPISEHNRLYWYRQTLGQGPEFLTYFQNEAQLEKSRLLSDRFSAERPKGSFSTLEIQRTEQGDSAMYLCASSLWGAWGDTQYFGPGTRLLVL.